The rows below give T cell receptor beta chains drawn from one sample of a study of blood T cell repertoires in COVID-19. Assay used: immunoSEQ multiplex PCR; TCRdb lists only in-frame clones, some missing. The profile shows fewer than 200,000 clones, around 82% of them singletons. What was sequenced was PBMCs or T cells enriched from blood (not recorded which). These receptors all come from a woman aged 50 to 65 in a cohort exposed to, infected with or recovered from COVID-19 (not recorded which). Both conserved end residues are part of each CDR3. A D gene is named only where the DNA matches it firmly. The size field is filled for only some rows; it gives once, few, many or a size class.

j_call clone_size v_call d_call cdr3_aa cdr3_nt
TRBJ2-3 - TRBV10-3 - CAISAPGTDTQYF TGTGCCATCAGTGCCCCAGGTACAGATACGCAGTATTTT
TRBJ1-4 - TRBV18 TRBD1 CASSPDRAGGNEKLFF TGTGCCAGCTCACCCGACAGGGCGGGAGGAAATGAAAAACTGTTTTTT
TRBJ2-7 - TRBV30 - CAWGIGGYEQYF TGTGCCTGGGGGATAGGAGGCTACGAGCAGTACTTC
TRBJ2-3 - TRBV3-1/TRBV3-2 TRBD2 CANSRHIAGEGTDTQYF TGTGCCAACAGCCGCCATATAGCGGGAGAAGGCACAGATACGCAGTATTTT
TRBJ2-7 - TRBV30 - CAWIENGAGWRDYEQYF TGTGCCTGGATAGAGAACGGGGCAGGGTGGAGGGATTACGAGCAGTACTTC
TRBJ1-1 few TRBV27 TRBD1 CASSELLGGVYTEAFF TGTGCCAGCAGCGAACTGTTAGGGGGCGTGTACACTGAAGCTTTCTTT
TRBJ2-2 few TRBV2 - CASSAQGGARTGELFF TGTGCCAGCAGTGCACAGGGAGGGGCTCGCACCGGGGAGCTGTTTTTT
TRBJ2-3 - TRBV19 TRBD1 CASKDRGDTQYF TGTGCCAGTAAAGACAGGGGTGATACGCAGTATTTT
TRBJ2-1 few TRBV15 TRBD2 CATSREAAGVYNEQFF TGTGCCACCAGCAGAGAAGCGGCGGGAGTCTACAATGAGCAGTTCTTC
TRBJ2-3 - TRBV10-3 TRBD2 CAITDPSGATDTQYF TGTGCCATCACCGACCCGAGCGGGGCCACAGATACGCAGTATTTT
TRBJ2-7 many TRBV5-1 - CASSPGDSAYEQYF TGCGCCAGCAGCCCGGGGGACAGTGCCTACGAGCAGTACTTC
TRBJ1-3 - TRBV6-1 - CASSEAPQGTPGNTIYF TGTGCCAGCAGTGAAGCGCCCCAGGGTACTCCTGGAAACACCATATATTTT
TRBJ1-5 once TRBV2 - CASSSGQPLYQPQHF TGTGCCAGCAGCTCGGGACAACCTCTATACCAGCCCCAGCATTTT
TRBJ1-2 once TRBV19 TRBD1 CASRRRGRAGYGYTF TGTGCCAGTAGGAGGAGGGGGCGCGCTGGCTATGGCTACACCTTC
TRBJ2-1 - TRBV19 TRBD1 CASSIGDRGRVNEQFF TGTGCCAGTAGTATAGGGGACAGGGGCCGTGTGAATGAGCAGTTCTTC
TRBJ1-4 few TRBV2 TRBD1 CASSEAGQGALLFF TGTGCCAGCAGTGAAGCTGGACAGGGGGCGTTACTGTTTTTT
TRBJ1-2 few TRBV18 - CASSPQEGYGYTF TGTGCCAGCTCACCACAAGAGGGCTATGGCTACACCTTC
TRBJ1-5 - TRBV10-3 - CAISETGSGGNQPQHF TGTGCCATCAGTGAGACGGGCTCAGGGGGCAATCAGCCCCAGCATTTT
TRBJ2-1 few TRBV7-2 TRBD2 CASSSNIAGEQFF TGTGCCAGCAGCTCCAATATAGCGGGTGAGCAGTTCTTC
TRBJ1-3 once TRBV6-1 TRBD1 CASSETGVGLGNTIYF TGTGCCAGCAGCGAAACAGGGGTTGGGCTAGGAAACACCATATATTTT
TRBJ2-5 - TRBV20-1 - CSARDRETQYF TGCAGTGCTAGAGATAGAGAGACCCAGTACTTC
TRBJ1-1 medium-sized TRBV10-3 - CAMGLGTEAFF TGTGCCATGGGACTAGGCACTGAAGCTTTCTTT
TRBJ2-3 few TRBV7-9 - CASSLTGIGTDTQYF TGTGCCAGCAGCTTAACCGGGATAGGCACAGATACGCAGTATTTT